The 2 T cell receptor beta chains presented below share a single source sample, sequenced in a study of vaccination effects on CD4 cells after COVID-19. Antigen-specific CD4+ T cell clonotypes were called by their expansion after viral peptide-pool culture in ViraFEST. Following 10 days of culture, CD4+ T cells were isolated. Between March and December 2020, the person had a SARS-CoV-2 infection that PCR confirmed. Using immunoSEQ multiplex PCR, the repertoire was profiled, and TCRdb retains in-frame clones only, with some absent. The sample has 40,000 or so clones, around 80% seen once. No antigen has been assigned to these receptors. The sample here was CD4+ T cells from PBMCs cultured with a peptide pool, taken before COVID-19 vaccination. All receptors come from a human donor who had a prior SARS-CoV-2 infection.

In this sample, this clone turned up a few times. The chain joins TRBV18 to TRBJ2-1, with 7 bases that match TRBD2. The CDR3 consists of 16 residues. Germline assignment: CDR1 KGHSH and CDR2 LQKENI. Unmatched junction bases numbered 8, after V lost 3 bases and J lost 3 bases. CDR3 loop: CASSPGGGLVYNEQFF. For the CDR3, the DNA is TGTGCCAGCTCACCTGGGGGGGGACTGGTCTACAATGAGCAGTTCTTC. The full variable domain, its missing parts supplied by reference TRBV18 and TRBJ2-1, is NAGVMQNPRHLVRRRGQEARLRCSPMKGHSHVYWYRQLPEEGLKFMVYLQKENIIDESGMPKERFSAEFPKEGPSILRIQQVVRGDSAAYFCASSPGGGLVYNEQFFGPGTRLTVL.

The genes are TRBV2 and TRBJ2-1; D is ambiguous. With 4 bases removed from V and 8 bases from J, the gap between germline ends came to 18 bases. The CDR3 runs 15 residues. The germline gives CDR1 SNHLY, CDR2 FYNNEI. The CDR3: CASSVGSLTIYEQFF. DNA of the CDR3: TGTGCCAGCAGTGTTGGTAGCTTAACAATATATGAGCAGTTCTTC.